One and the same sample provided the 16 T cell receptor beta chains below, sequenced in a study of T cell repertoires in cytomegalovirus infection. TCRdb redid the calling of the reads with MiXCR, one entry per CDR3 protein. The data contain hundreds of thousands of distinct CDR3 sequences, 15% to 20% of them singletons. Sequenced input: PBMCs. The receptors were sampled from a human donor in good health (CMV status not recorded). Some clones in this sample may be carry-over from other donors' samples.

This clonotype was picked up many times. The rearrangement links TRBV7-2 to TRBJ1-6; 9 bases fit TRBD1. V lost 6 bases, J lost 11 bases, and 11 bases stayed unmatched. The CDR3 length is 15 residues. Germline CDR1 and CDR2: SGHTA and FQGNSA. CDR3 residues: CASRSGQGFPAPLHF. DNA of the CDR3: TGTGCCAGCAGGTCGGGACAGGGCTTTCCAGCACCCCTCCACTTT. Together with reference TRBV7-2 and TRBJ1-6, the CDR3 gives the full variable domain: GAGVSQSPSNKVTEKGKDVELRCDPISGHTALYWYRQSLGQGLEFLIYFQGNSAPDKSGLPSDRFSAERTGGSVSTLTIQRTQQEDSAVYLCASRSGQGFPAPLHFGNGTRLTVT.

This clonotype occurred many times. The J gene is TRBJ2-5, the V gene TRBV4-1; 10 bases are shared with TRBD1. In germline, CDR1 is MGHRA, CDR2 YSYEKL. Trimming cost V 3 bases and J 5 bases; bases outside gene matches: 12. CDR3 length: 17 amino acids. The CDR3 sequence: CASSHEDRGHFWETQYF. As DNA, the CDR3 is TGCGCCAGCAGCCATGAAGACAGGGGGCATTTCTGGGAGACCCAGTACTTC.

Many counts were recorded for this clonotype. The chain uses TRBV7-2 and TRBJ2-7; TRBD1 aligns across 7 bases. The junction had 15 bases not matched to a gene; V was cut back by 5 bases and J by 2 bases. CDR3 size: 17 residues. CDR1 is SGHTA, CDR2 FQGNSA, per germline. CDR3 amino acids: CASSPKGGGQATYEQYF. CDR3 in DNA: TGTGCCAGCAGCCCGAAAGGGGGCGGACAGGCCACCTACGAGCAGTACTTC.

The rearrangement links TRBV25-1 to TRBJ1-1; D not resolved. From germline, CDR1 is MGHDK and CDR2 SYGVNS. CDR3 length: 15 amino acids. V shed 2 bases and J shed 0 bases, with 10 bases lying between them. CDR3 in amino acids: CASSELVGLNTEAFF. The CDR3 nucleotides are TGTGCCAGCAGTGAACTGGTCGGACTGAACACTGAAGCTTTCTTT.

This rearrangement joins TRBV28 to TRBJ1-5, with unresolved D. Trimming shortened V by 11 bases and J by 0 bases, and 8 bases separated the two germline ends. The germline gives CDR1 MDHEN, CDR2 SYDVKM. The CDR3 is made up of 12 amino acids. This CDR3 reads CAVSYSNQPQHF. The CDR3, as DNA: TGTGCCGTGAGCTATAGCAATCAGCCCCAGCATTTT.

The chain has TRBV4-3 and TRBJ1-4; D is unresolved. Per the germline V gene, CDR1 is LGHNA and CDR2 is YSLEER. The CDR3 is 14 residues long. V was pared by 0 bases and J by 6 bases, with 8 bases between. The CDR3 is CASSQDSAYEKLFF. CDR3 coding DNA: TGCGCCAGCAGCCAAGATTCCGCCTATGAAAAACTGTTTTTT.

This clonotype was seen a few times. The DNA of the CDR3 is TGCAGTGCTAGGCCCCTAGCGGGGGGGAGAGAGACCCAGTACTTC. Translated, it gives CSARPLAGGRETQYF. The J gene is TRBJ2-5, the V gene TRBV20-1, with 12 bases lining up with TRBD2. The CDR3 contains 15 residues. Germline CDR1 is DFQATT and CDR2 is SNEGSKA (reference sequence). V gave up 3 bases and J gave up 4 bases; unmatched junction bases: 6.

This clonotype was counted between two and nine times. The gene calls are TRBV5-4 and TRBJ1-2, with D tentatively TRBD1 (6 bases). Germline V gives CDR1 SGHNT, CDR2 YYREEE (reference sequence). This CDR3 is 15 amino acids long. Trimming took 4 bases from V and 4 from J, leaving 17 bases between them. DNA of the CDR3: TGTGCCAGCAGCGACCGAAACAGGGAGAGCTATGGCTACACCTTC. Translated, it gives CASSDRNRESYGYTF.

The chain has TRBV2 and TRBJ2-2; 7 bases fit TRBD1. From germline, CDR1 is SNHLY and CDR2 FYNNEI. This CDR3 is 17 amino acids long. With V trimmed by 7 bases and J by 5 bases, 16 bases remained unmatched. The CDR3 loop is CASTTTGFLGSTGELFF. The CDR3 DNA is TGTGCCAGCACAACGACAGGGTTTCTTGGCAGTACCGGGGAGCTGTTTTTT. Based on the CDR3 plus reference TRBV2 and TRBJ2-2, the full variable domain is EPEVTQTPSHQVTQMGQEVILRCVPISNHLYFYWYRQILGQKVEFLVSFYNNEISEKSEIFDDQFSVERPDGSNFTLKIRSTKLEDSAMYFCASTTTGFLGSTGELFFGEGSRLTVL.

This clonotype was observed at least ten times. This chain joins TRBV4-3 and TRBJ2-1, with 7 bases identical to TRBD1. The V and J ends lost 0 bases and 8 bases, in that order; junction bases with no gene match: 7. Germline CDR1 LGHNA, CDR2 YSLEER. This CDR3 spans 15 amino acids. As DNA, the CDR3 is TGCGCCAGCAGCCAAGATAGAGACAGGGTGGATGAGCAGTTCTTC. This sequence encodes CASSQDRDRVDEQFF.

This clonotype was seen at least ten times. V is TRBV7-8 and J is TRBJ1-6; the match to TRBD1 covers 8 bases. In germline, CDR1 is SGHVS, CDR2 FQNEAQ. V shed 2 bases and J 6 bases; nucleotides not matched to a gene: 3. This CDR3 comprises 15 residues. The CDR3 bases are TGTGCCAGCAGCTTAATGGACAGGGCTAATTCACCCCTCCACTTT. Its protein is CASSLMDRANSPLHF.

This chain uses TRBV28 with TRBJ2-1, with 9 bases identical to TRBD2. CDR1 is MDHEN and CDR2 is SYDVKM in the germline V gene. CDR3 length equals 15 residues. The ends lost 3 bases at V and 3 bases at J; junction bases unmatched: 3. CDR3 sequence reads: CASSFQRGVYNEQFF. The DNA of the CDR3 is TGTGCCAGCAGTTTTCAGCGGGGGGTCTACAATGAGCAGTTCTTC.

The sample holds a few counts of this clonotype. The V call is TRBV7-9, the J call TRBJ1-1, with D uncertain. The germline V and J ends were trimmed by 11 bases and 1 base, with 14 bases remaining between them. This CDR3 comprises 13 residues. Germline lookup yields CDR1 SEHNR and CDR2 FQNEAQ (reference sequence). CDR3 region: CADQALENTEAFF. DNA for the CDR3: TGTGCCGACCAGGCACTTGAGAACACTGAAGCTTTCTTT.

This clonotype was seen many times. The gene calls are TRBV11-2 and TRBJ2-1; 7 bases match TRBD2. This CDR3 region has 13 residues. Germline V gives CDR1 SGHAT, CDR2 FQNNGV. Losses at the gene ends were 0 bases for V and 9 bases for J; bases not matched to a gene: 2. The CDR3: CASSLDWGGEQFF. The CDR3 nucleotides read TGTGCCAGCAGCTTAGATTGGGGGGGTGAGCAGTTCTTC.

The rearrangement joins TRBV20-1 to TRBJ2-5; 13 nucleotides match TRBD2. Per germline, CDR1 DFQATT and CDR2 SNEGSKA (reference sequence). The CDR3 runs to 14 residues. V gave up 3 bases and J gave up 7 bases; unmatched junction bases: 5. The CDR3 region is CSARGLAGRGTQYF. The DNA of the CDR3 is TGCAGTGCTAGGGGACTAGCGGGAAGAGGGACCCAGTACTTC.

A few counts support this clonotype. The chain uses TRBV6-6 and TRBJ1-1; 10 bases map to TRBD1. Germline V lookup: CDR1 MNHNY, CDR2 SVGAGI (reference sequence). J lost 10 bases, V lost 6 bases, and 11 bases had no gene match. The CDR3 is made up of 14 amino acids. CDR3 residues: CASRKKDRGFLAFF. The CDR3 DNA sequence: TGTGCCAGCAGGAAGAAGGACAGGGGGTTTCTAGCTTTCTTT.